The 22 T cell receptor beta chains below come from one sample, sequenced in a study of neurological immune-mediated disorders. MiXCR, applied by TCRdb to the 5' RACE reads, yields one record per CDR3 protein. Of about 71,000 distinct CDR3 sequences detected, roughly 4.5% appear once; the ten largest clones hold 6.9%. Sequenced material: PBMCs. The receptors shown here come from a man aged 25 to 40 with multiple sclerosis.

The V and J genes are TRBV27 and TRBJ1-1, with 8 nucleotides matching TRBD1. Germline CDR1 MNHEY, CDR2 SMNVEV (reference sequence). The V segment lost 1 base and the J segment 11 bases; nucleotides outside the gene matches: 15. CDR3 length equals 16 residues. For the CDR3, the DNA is TGTGCCAGCAGTTTATTCCCACCCCCGGACAGGGCTCTCGCTTTCTTT. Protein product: CASSLFPPPDRALAFF.

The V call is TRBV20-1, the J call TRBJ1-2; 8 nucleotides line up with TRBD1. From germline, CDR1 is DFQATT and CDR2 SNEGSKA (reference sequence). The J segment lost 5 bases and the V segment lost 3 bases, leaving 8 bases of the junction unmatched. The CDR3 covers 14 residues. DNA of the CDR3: TGCAGTGCTAGCCCGGACAGGGACCCTTATGGCTACACCTTC. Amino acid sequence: CSASPDRDPYGYTF.

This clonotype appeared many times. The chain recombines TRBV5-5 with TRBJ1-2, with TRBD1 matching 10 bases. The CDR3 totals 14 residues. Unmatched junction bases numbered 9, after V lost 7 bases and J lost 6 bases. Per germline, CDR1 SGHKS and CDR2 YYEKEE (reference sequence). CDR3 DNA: TGTGCCAGCGCCCCGGGACAGGGGACCGATGGCTACACCTTC. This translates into CASAPGQGTDGYTF.

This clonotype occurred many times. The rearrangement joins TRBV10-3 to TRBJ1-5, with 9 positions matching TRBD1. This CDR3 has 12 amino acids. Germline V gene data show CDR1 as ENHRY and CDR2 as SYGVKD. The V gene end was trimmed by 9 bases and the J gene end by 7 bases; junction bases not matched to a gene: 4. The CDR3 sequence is CAIKDRGQPQHF. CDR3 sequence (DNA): TGTGCCATTAAGGACAGGGGCCAGCCCCAGCATTTT.

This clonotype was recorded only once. CDR3 sequence: CASSLSGTVETQYF. The CDR3 nucleotides read TGTGCCAGCAGCTTATCAGGGACTGTGGAGACCCAGTACTTC. The rearrangement links TRBV7-6 to TRBJ2-5; a possible D gene is TRBD2 (6 bases). The V and J ends lost 2 bases and 5 bases respectively, with 12 bases between them. Per germline, CDR1 SGHVS and CDR2 FNYEAQ. This CDR3 is built from 14 residues.

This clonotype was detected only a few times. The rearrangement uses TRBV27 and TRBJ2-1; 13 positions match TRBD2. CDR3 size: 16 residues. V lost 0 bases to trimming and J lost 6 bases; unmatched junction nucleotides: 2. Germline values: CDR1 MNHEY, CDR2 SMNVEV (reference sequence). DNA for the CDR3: TGTGCCAGCAGTTTATCTCGACTAGCGGGGGGCAATGAGCAGTTCTTC. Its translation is CASSLSRLAGGNEQFF.

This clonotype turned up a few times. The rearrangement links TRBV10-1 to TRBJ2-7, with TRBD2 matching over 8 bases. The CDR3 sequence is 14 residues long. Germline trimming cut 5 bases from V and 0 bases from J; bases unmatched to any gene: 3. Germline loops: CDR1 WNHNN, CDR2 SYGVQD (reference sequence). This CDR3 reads CASSRGGLSYEQYF. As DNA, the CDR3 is TGCGCCAGCAGTCGCGGGGGGCTCTCCTACGAGCAGTACTTC.

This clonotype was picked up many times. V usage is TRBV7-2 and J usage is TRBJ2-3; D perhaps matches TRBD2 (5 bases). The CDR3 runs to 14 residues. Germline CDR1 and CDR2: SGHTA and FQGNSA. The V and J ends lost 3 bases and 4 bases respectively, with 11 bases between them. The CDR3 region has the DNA TGTGCCAGCAGCTTCCAGCGGCAGTCAGATACGCAGTATTTT. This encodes CASSFQRQSDTQYF.

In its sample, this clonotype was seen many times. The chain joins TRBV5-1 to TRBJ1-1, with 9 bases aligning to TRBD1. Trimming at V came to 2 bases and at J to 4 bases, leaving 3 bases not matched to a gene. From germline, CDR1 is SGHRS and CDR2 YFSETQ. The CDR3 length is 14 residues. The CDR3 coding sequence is TGCGCCAGCAGCTTACAGGGGGCTGGCACTGAAGCTTTCTTT. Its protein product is CASSLQGAGTEAFF.

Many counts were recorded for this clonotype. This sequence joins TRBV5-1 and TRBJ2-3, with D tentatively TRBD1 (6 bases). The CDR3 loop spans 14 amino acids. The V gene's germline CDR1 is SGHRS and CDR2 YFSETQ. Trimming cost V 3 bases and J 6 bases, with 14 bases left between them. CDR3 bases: TGCGCCAGCAGCTCCCGGACAGATCGGGATACGCAGTATTTT. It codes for CASSSRTDRDTQYF.

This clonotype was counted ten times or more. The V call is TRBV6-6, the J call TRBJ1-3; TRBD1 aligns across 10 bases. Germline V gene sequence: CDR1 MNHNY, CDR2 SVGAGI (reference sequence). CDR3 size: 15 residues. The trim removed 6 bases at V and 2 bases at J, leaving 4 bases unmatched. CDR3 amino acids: CASSRDRGAGNTIYF. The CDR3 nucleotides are TGTGCCAGCAGCCGGGACAGGGGAGCTGGAAACACCATATATTTT.

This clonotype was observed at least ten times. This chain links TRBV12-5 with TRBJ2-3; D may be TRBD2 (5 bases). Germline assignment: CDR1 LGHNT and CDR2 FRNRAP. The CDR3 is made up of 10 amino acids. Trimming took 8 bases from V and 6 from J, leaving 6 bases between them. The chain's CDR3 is CASSGDTQYF. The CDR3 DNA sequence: TGTGCTAGTTCGGGGGATACGCAGTATTTT.

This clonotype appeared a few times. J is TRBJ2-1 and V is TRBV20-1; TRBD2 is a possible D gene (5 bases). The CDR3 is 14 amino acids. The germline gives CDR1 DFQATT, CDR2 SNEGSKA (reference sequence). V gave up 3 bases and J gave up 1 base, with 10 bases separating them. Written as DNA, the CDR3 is TGCAGTGCTAGCGGAGGCAGGTCCTACAATGAGCAGTTCTTC. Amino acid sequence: CSASGGRSYNEQFF.

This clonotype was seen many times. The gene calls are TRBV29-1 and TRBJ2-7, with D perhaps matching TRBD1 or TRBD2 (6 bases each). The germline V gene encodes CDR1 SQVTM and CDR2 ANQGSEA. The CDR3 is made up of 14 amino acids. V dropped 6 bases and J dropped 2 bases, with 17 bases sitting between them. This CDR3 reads CSVALRGDPYEQYF. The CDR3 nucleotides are TGCAGCGTGGCGCTAAGGGGGGACCCCTACGAGCAGTACTTC.

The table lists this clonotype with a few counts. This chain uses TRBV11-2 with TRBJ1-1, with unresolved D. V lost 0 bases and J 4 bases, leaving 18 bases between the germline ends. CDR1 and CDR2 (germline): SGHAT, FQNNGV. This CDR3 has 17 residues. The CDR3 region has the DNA TGTGCCAGCAGCTTAGACGTGTGGGCGGGAACGGTCACTGAAGCTTTCTTT. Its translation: CASSLDVWAGTVTEAFF.

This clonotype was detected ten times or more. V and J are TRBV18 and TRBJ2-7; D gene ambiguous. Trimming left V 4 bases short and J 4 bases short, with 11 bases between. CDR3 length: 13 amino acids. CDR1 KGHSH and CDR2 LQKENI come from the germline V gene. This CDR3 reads CASSLGSSYEQYV. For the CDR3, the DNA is TGTGCCAGCTCACTAGGGTCTTCATACGAGCAGTACGTC.

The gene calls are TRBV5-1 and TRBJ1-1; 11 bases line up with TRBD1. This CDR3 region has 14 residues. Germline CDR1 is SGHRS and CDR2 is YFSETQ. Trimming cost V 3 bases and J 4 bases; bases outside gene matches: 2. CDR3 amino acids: CASSWTGGRTEAFF. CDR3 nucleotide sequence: TGCGCCAGCAGCTGGACAGGGGGCCGCACTGAAGCTTTCTTT.

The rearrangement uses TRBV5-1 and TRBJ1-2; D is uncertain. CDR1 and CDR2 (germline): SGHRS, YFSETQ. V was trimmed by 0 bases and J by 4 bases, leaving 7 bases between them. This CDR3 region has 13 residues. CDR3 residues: CASSLGAPYGYTF. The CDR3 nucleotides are TGCGCCAGCAGCTTGGGAGCCCCCTATGGCTACACCTTC.

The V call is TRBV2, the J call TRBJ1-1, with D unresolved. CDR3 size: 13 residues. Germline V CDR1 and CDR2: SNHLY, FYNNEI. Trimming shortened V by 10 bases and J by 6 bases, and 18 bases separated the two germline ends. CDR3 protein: CATGISRTAEAFF. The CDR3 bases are TGTGCCACCGGCATCTCTAGAACGGCTGAAGCTTTCTTT.

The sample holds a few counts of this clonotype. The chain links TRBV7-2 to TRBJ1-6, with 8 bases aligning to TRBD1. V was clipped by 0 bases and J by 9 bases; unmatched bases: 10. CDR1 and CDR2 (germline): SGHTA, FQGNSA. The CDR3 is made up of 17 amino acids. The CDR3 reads CASSLALTGDGSSPLHF. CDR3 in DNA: TGTGCCAGCAGCTTAGCATTGACAGGGGATGGTAGTTCACCCCTCCACTTT.

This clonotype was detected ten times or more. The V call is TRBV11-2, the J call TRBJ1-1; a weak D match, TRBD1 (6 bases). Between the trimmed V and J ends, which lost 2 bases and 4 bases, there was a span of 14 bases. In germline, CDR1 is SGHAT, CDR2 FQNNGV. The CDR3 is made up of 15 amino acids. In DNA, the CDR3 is TGTGCCAGCAGCTTAATGGGGGCTATGGGCACTGAAGCTTTCTTT. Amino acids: CASSLMGAMGTEAFF. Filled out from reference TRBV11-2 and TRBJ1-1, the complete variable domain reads EAGVAQSPRYKIIEKRQSVAFWCNPISGHATLYWYQQILGQGPKLLIQFQNNGVVDDSQLPKDRFSAERLKGVDSTLKIQPAKLEDSAVYLCASSLMGAMGTEAFFGQGTRLTVV.

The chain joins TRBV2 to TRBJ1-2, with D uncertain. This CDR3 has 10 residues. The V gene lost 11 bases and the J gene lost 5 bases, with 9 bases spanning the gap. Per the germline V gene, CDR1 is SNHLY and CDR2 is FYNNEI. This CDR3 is CAGLRYGYTF. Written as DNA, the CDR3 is TGTGCCGGCCTTCGATATGGCTACACCTTC.